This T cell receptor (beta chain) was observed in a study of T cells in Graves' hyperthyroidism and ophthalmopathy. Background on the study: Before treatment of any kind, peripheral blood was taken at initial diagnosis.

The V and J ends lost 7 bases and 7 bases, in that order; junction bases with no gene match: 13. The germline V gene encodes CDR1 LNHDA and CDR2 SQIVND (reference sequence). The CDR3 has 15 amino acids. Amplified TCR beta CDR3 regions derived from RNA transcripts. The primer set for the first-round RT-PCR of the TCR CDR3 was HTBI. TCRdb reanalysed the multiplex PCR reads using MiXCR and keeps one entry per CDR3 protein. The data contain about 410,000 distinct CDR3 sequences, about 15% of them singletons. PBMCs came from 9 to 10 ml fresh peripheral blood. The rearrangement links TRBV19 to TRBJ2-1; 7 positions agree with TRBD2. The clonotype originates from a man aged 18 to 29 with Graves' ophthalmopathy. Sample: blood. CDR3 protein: CASKEGGDPRNEQFF. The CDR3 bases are TGTGCCAGTAAGGAGGGAGGGGACCCTAGGAATGAGCAGTTCTTC.